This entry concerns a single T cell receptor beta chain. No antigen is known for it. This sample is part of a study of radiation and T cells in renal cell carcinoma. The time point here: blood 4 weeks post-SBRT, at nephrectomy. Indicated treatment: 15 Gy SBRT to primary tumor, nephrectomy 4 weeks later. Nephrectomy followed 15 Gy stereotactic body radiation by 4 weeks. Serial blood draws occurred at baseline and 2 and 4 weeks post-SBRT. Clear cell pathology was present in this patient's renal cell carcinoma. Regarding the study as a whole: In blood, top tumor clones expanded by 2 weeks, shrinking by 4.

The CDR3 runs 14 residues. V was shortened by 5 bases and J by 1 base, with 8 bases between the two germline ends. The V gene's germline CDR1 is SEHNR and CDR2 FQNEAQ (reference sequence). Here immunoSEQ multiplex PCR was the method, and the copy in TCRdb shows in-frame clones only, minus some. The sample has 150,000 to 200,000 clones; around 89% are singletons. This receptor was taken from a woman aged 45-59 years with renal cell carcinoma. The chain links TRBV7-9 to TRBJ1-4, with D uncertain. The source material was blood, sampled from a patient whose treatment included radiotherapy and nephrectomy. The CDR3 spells CASSLGGTNEKLFF. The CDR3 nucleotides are TGTGCCAGCAGCCTGGGAGGAACTAATGAAAAACTGTTTTTT. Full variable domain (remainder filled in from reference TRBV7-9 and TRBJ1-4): DTGVSQNPRHKITKRGQNVTFRCDPISEHNRLYWYRQTLGQGPEFLTYFQNEAQLEKSRLLSDRFSAERPKGSFSTLEIQRTEQGDSAMYLCASSLGGTNEKLFFGSGTQLSVL.